The 4 T cell receptor beta chains below all came from one sample that was sequenced in a study of T cells in Graves' hyperthyroidism and ophthalmopathy. The CDR3 regions of TCR beta were amplified from RNA transcripts. The HTBI primer set served for first-round RT-PCR of the TCR CDR3. TCRdb re-analysed the multiplex PCR reads in MiXCR, keeping a single row per CDR3 protein. Among around 300,000 distinct CDR3 sequences listed, roughly an eighth were seen once. Sequenced sample: blood. These receptors all come from a woman aged 35 to 49 with Graves' ophthalmopathy.

This clonotype came up many times. CDR3 sequence reads: CSAPTGTGNTEAFF. The CDR3 DNA is TGCAGTGCTCCCACCGGGACAGGGAACACTGAAGCTTTCTTT. This sequence joins TRBV20-1 and TRBJ1-1; 8 bases map to TRBD1. Germline CDR1 is DFQATT and CDR2 is SNEGSKA (reference sequence). The CDR3 is made up of 14 amino acids. Trimming at V came to 5 bases and at J to 1 base, leaving 6 bases not matched to a gene.

The J gene is TRBJ2-1, the V gene TRBV6-2 or TRBV6-3; a possible D gene is TRBD2 (5 bases). The CDR3 has 15 residues. V lost 5 bases, J lost 6 bases, and 17 bases lay in between. Germline V gene sequence: CDR1 MNHEY, CDR2 SVGEGT. The CDR3 is CASSKRVETRNEQFF. Here the CDR3 DNA reads TGTGCCAGCAGTAAGAGGGTAGAGACTCGCAATGAGCAGTTCTTC.

This clonotype was detected ten times or more. The chain couples TRBV27 to TRBJ1-5, with a tentative D call TRBD1 (6 bases). The CDR3 length is 16 residues. The germline V and J ends were trimmed by 5 bases and 6 bases, with 20 bases remaining between them. Germline CDR1 is MNHEY and CDR2 is SMNVEV (reference sequence). CDR3 in DNA: TGTGCCAGCAGTCGCGACTTACAGGGAAGAGGTCAGCCCCAGCATTTT. This gives the protein CASSRDLQGRGQPQHF.

V gene TRBV14 combines with J gene TRBJ2-7, with TRBD2 as a possible D gene (6 bases). Trimming took off 4 bases at V and 6 bases at J, with 22 bases between the two ends. CDR3 length: 16 residues. Germline V gene lookup returns CDR1 SGHDN and CDR2 FVKESK. CDR3 sequence: CASSLGGSGSQGEQYF. The CDR3 DNA is TGTGCCAGCAGCCTCGGGGGAAGCGGGTCGCAAGGCGAGCAGTACTTC. Looking up the rest from reference TRBV14 and TRBJ2-7 gives the full variable domain: EAGVTQFPSHSVIEKGQTVTLRCDPISGHDNLYWYRRVMGKEIKFLLHFVKESKQDESGMPNNRFLAERTGGTYSTLKVQPAELEDSGVYFCASSLGGSGSQGEQYFGPGTRLTVT.